This note documents a single T cell receptor (beta chain) sequence. The record originates from a study of shared clonotypes between healthy human individuals. Profiled with immunoSEQ multiplex PCR; TCRdb holds only in-frame clones, not every one. The table records about 2.3 million clones, 85% to 95% of them present only once. Trimming pared 4 bases from V and 0 bases from J, leaving 12 bases between. The CDR3 spans 15 residues. Germline CDR1 is MDHEN and CDR2 is SYDVKM. The genes are TRBV28 and TRBJ1-1; D might be TRBD1 (6 bases). This receptor was taken from a young man in good health. Some clones in this sample may be carry-over from other donors' samples. The sample comprised naive CD4+ T cells from PBMCs. Subset noted: CD45RA+ positively selected. This CDR3 reads CASSYGTIMNTEAFF. Here the CDR3 DNA reads TGTGCCAGCAGTTACGGGACAATCATGAACACTGAAGCTTTCTTT.